This TCR beta chain was obtained from a study of blood T cell repertoires in COVID-19. All recovered Cohort 3 donors got two negative PCRs, got clearance, or saw symptom resolution. Profiled with immunoSEQ multiplex PCR; TCRdb holds only in-frame clones, not every one. The sample lists more than 250,000 clones; 80% to 95% were seen once. Sequenced: PBMCs or T cells enriched from blood (not recorded which). The clonotype comes from a woman aged 25 to 45 who had recovered from COVID-19.

The CDR3 DNA is TGTGCCAGCAGTGAAGACAGGGTAAATGAGCAGTTCTTC. It translates to CASSEDRVNEQFF. J is TRBJ2-1 and V is TRBV2; TRBD1 is a possible D gene (6 bases). The CDR3 has 13 residues. Trimming stripped 1 base from V and 7 bases from J, with 8 bases between. The germline CDR1 and CDR2 sequences are SNHLY and FYNNEI.